This TCR beta chain was documented in a study of T cells in Graves' hyperthyroidism and ophthalmopathy. The CDR3 loop spans 15 amino acids. Germline V gene sequence: CDR1 MNHNS, CDR2 SASEGT. The V end lost 1 base, the J end lost 1 base, and 11 bases lay between the germline ends. From RNA transcripts, TCR beta CDR3 regions were amplified. Researchers ran a first-round RT-PCR on the TCR CDR3 using the HTBI primer set. MiXCR, applied by TCRdb to the multiplex PCR reads, yields one record per CDR3 protein. Among 610,000 or so distinct CDR3 sequences listed, roughly 46% were seen once. This clonotype was observed a few times.

The TCR originated in a young woman with Graves' hyperthyroidism. Sample: peripheral blood or thyroid tissue (not recorded which). This chain links TRBV6-1 with TRBJ2-7, with D hard to call. CDR3 in amino acids: CASSEDFGRSYEQYF. DNA for the CDR3: TGTGCCAGCAGTGAAGATTTTGGCAGATCCTACGAGCAGTACTTC.